This is a list of T cell receptor beta chains from one sample in a study of T cell repertoires in cytomegalovirus infection. No antigen has been assigned to these receptors. MiXCR was run by TCRdb on the reads, yielding one entry per CDR3 protein. The repertoire holds about 890,000 distinct CDR3 sequences, with roughly 30% as singletons. Sequenced here: cultured CD8+ T cells from PBMCs, sampled from culture after CMV antigen stimulation. Receptor source: a human donor in good health (CMV status not recorded). Some clones in this sample may be carry-over from other donors' samples. CDR3s include the opening cysteine and the closing phenylalanine or tryptophan. The D gene is left open where the match is weak. Clone size appears in some rows only: once, few, many, or a class for an expanded clone.

TRBD1	TRBV29-1	-	TRBJ2-6	TGCAGCGTCGCCGGGACAGCCTACGACTCTGGGGCCAACGTCCTGACTTTC	CSVAGTAYDSGANVLTF
TRBD1	TRBV7-6	many	TRBJ2-2	TGTGCCAGCAGCTTAACAGGGGCCGGGGAGCTGTTTTTT	CASSLTGAGELFF
-	TRBV20-1	-	TRBJ2-3	TGCAGTGCTAGAGATCAGGACACTAGCACAGATACGCAGTATTTT	CSARDQDTSTDTQYF
TRBD2	TRBV2	-	TRBJ2-3	TGTGCCAGCAGTGCTGGACTAGCGGGGGCAGCGGATACGCAGTATTTT	CASSAGLAGAADTQYF
TRBD2	TRBV11-3	-	TRBJ2-5	TGTGCCAGCAGCCCGCCACCGGGACTAGCGGGGGGCCCCCCACGTAGCGGGGACAAGAGCTTACCCTTC	CASSPPPGLAGGPPRSGDKSLPF
TRBD2	TRBV5-6	-	TRBJ2-3	TGTGCCAGCAGCCTATCACACGACTTAGCGGGGGTAGAACCAGGGAACCCAGATACGCAGTATTTT	CASSLSHDLAGVEPGNPDTQYF
TRBD1	TRBV2	few	TRBJ1-2	TGTGCCAGCAATGGGGACAGGGTTCTTGGCTACACCTTC	CASNGDRVLGYTF
TRBD2	TRBV29-1	-	TRBJ2-5	TGCAGCCCGGCGGAACGGCTAGCGGGGGGGCGGTTGTGGGAGACCCAGTACTTC	CSPAERLAGGRLWETQYF
-	TRBV4-2	-	TRBJ1-1	TGTGCCAACAGCCAACCCGAAGGGAGGAGCACTGAAGCTTTCTTT	CANSQPEGRSTEAFF
TRBD2	TRBV20-1	-	TRBJ2-2	TGCAGTGCTCCGGCGGGGGTGGACACCGGGGAGCTGTTTTTT	CSAPAGVDTGELFF
TRBD1	TRBV12-3/TRBV12-4	few	TRBJ2-6	TGTGCCAGCAGTTTAGTTTCCGGGACAGGGGGCCCTGGGGCCAACGTCCTGACTTTC	CASSLVSGTGGPGANVLTF
TRBD1	TRBV20-1	-	TRBJ1-2	TGCAGTGCTAGTTCAACAGGGGGAGCGTATGGCTACACCTTC	CSASSTGGAYGYTF
-	TRBV7-6	-	TRBJ2-1	TGTGCCAGCAGCTTAGCAGGCGACAACTCCTACAATGAGCAGTTCTTC	CASSLAGDNSYNEQFF
-	TRBV4-1	-	TRBJ2-4	TGCGCCAGCAGCCCCAAGACAGAAAACATTCAGTACTTC	CASSPKTENIQYF
TRBD1	TRBV9	few	TRBJ1-3	TGTGCCAGCAGCTTATCCGGGACAGGGAGAAACACCATATATTTT	CASSLSGTGRNTIYF
-	TRBV12-3/TRBV12-4	few	TRBJ1-3	TGTGCCAGCAGTACAGGGTTAGGAAACACCATATATTTT	CASSTGLGNTIYF
TRBD1	TRBV5-6	-	TRBJ1-5	TGTGCCCCGGACTTGAAAACGGCCAGGGGGCCCGGGGGCCAGCATTTT	CAPDLKTARGPGGQHF
TRBD2	TRBV6-6	-	TRBJ2-1	TGTGCCAGCATTGGGGCTAGCGGGGGGGCTAAGGGGAATGAGCAGTTCTTC	CASIGASGGAKGNEQFF
-	TRBV12-3/TRBV12-4	-	TRBJ1-1	TGTGCCAGCAGTTTCCCAGGAGTGAACACTGAAGCTTTCTTT	CASSFPGVNTEAFF
-	TRBV7-9	-	TRBJ1-1	TGTGCCAGCAGCTTAGCGCTCGGGACCTTAGGGGATGGAGACACTGAAGCTTTCTTT	CASSLALGTLGDGDTEAFF
-	TRBV10-2	few	TRBJ2-1	TGCGCCAGTGGGACCGCAACCTACAATGAGCAGTTCTTC	CASGTATYNEQFF
TRBD2	TRBV6-6	-	TRBJ2-5	TGTGTCAGCAGTTACTCGATCCTAGCGGGGTATGAGACCCAGTACTTC	CVSSYSILAGYETQYF
-	TRBV11-2	-	TRBJ2-1	TGTGCCAGCAGCCAGGGACCTCTTGCCCTGGGCGGGCAGTTCTTC	CASSQGPLALGGQFF
-	TRBV7-6	many	TRBJ1-1	TGTGCCAGCAGCTTAGAGAGGGTATCGAACACTGAAGCTTTCTTT	CASSLERVSNTEAFF
-	TRBV27	many	TRBJ2-2	TGTGCCAGCAGTTTCGGGGGCTACACCGGGGAGCTGTTTTTT	CASSFGGYTGELFF
-	TRBV7-4	-	TRBJ1-3	TGTGCCAGCAGCTTAGAGGGCCCGGACTCTGGAAACACCATATATTTT	CASSLEGPDSGNTIYF
TRBD2	TRBV15	-	TRBJ2-1	TGTGCCACCAGCAGAGACCGCACCTTACTAGCGGGGGCCATGGATGAGCAGTTCTTC	CATSRDRTLLAGAMDEQFF
-	TRBV5-5	-	TRBJ1-2	TGTGCCAGCAGCTTGGCTCAGCCCGCGAGTTACGGCTACACCTTC	CASSLAQPASYGYTF
-	TRBV6-1	few	TRBJ1-2	TGTGCCAGCACTTTGCTAGAGGGGGGATACTATGGCTACACCTTC	CASTLLEGGYYGYTF
-	TRBV7-4	-	TRBJ2-5	TGTGCCAGCAGCAATGGGCGGGGCCTCCAAGAGACCCAGTACTTC	CASSNGRGLQETQYF
TRBD2	TRBV9	-	TRBJ2-3	TGTGCCAGCAGCGTAGCTGCGGGGGGACCCCCAGATACGCAGTATTTT	CASSVAAGGPPDTQYF
-	TRBV4-1	-	TRBJ1-5	TGCGCCAGCAGCCAAGTCCCCCCAGGAGAAGGGGGTCAGCCCCAGCATTTT	CASSQVPPGEGGQPQHF
-	TRBV7-3	many	TRBJ2-2	TGTGCCAGCAGCTTAACGCTGGGAAACACCGGGGAGCTGTTTTTT	CASSLTLGNTGELFF
-	TRBV29-1	-	TRBJ2-7	TGCAGCGTTGAGGGGACACGCGGGGACTACGAGCAGTACTTC	CSVEGTRGDYEQYF
-	TRBV6-5	few	TRBJ2-3	TGTGCCAGCACTCCTCTAAGAGGGGATACGCAGTATTTT	CASTPLRGDTQYF
TRBD1	TRBV12-3/TRBV12-4	-	TRBJ1-1	TGTGCCAGCAGTGCGACAGGGGCGAACACTGAAGCTTCCTTT	CASSATGANTEASF
-	TRBV6-1	-	TRBJ1-5	TGTGCCAGCAGTGACAGTGGTCCGTATAGCAATCAGCCCCAGCATTTT	CASSDSGPYSNQPQHF
-	TRBV7-9	many	TRBJ2-3	TGTGCCAGCAGCTCCGCGGGTGATACGCAGTATTTT	CASSSAGDTQYF
-	TRBV11-2	-	TRBJ2-5	TGTGCCAGCAGCTCATACTTCAGGGAGACCCAGTACTTC	CASSSYFRETQYF
-	TRBV20-1	few	TRBJ2-5	TGCAGTGCTAGAGATCAACGGCTAGGCGGGACCCAGTACTTC	CSARDQRLGGTQYF
-	TRBV7-6	few	TRBJ2-2	TGTGCCAGCGTACCCTCAGGGGATCGTGGCACCGGGGAGCTGTTTTTT	CASVPSGDRGTGELFF
-	TRBV4-1	-	TRBJ2-7	TGCGCCAGCAGCCCCGGCGGGACCTCGTACGAGCAGTACTTC	CASSPGGTSYEQYF
-	TRBV2	-	TRBJ2-1	TGTGCCAGCAGTGAAGAGCCCGCGAGCTCCTACAATGAGCAGTTCTTC	CASSEEPASSYNEQFF
TRBD1	TRBV3-1	-	TRBJ1-2	TGTGCCAGCCGGAAACCGGGACAGTACTATGGCTACACCTTC	CASRKPGQYYGYTF
TRBD2	TRBV19	few	TRBJ2-1	TGTGCCAGTAGTATAGACCCCAAGGGACTAGAAAACAATGAGCAGTTCTTC	CASSIDPKGLENNEQFF
-	TRBV11-3	-	TRBJ2-1	TGTGCCAGCAGCTTATTTAGGGGCAGCCACAATGAGCAGTTCTTC	CASSLFRGSHNEQFF
TRBD1	TRBV7-9	few	TRBJ2-7	TGTGCCAGCAGCTCGGACAGGGAAGAGACCTACGAGCAGTACTTC	CASSSDREETYEQYF
-	TRBV12-3/TRBV12-4	-	TRBJ2-2	TGTGCCAGCAGAGGCATCCACGTCCTGCCGAACACCGGGGAGCTGTTTTTT	CASRGIHVLPNTGELFF
-	TRBV10-3	-	TRBJ2-1	TGTGCCATCAGTGATGGAAACAATGAGCAGTTCTTC	CAISDGNNEQFF
-	TRBV18	once	TRBJ2-5	TGTGCCAGCTCACCACCTTTAAATGTAATCGTTGATCAAGAGACCCAGTACTTC	CASSPPLNVIVDQETQYF
-	TRBV4-1	-	TRBJ2-3	TGTGCCAGCAGCCATCACCAGGGGGGTCTCCGCACAGATACGCAGTATTTT	CASSHHQGGLRTDTQYF
TRBD2	TRBV7-2	-	TRBJ2-1	TGTGCCAGCTGCTTACGATTCGGTAGCGGGCCTTACAATGAGCAGTTCTTC	CASCLRFGSGPYNEQFF
-	TRBV7-2	-	TRBJ2-1	TGTGCCAGCAGCCCGGCCATGGGGGGGCCCTACAATGAGCAGTTCTTC	CASSPAMGGPYNEQFF